These 12 T cell receptor beta chains were all obtained from the same sample, sequenced in a study of OX40 agonist ivuxolimab in advanced cancers. The data were produced by immunoSEQ multiplex PCR, yet TCRdb's version contains in-frame clones alone and is incomplete. This sample has approximately 86,000 clones, with approximately 91% found just once. This material consisted of CD4+ or CD8+ T cells sorted from blood, taken in a trial of the OX40 agonist ivuxolimab. The receptors shown here come from an adult with an advanced solid tumor such as melanoma, head and neck, liver or kidney cancer.

The chain joins TRBV5-5 to TRBJ2-1; tentative D call: TRBD1 (6 bases). The CDR3 totals 15 residues. CDR1 and CDR2 (germline): SGHKS, YYEKEE (reference sequence). V gave up 2 bases and J gave up 7 bases, with 16 bases separating them. The CDR3 reads CASSFRTSTGNEQFF. Written as DNA, the CDR3 is TGTGCCAGCAGCTTCCGTACGTCGACAGGTAATGAGCAGTTCTTC. Drawing the rest from reference TRBV5-5 and TRBJ2-1, the complete variable domain is DAGVTQSPTHLIKTRGQQVTLRCSPISGHKSVSWYQQVLGQGPQFIFQYYEKEERGRGNFPDRFSARQFPNYSSELNVNALLLGDSALYLCASSFRTSTGNEQFFGPGTRLTVL.

This chain links TRBV27 with TRBJ2-7; 9 bases are a match to TRBD1. Germline values: CDR1 MNHEY, CDR2 SMNVEV (reference sequence). Trimming cost V 2 bases and J 2 bases; bases outside gene matches: 4. This CDR3 is built from 15 residues. CDR3 in DNA: TGTGCCAGCAGTTTAATGGGACAGGGCACCTACGAGCAGTACTTC. Translated, it gives CASSLMGQGTYEQYF.

The V gene is TRBV27, the J gene TRBJ2-7, with TRBD1 matching over 8 bases. The V segment lost 7 bases and the J segment 1 base; nucleotides outside the gene matches: 6. CDR1 and CDR2 from the germline V gene are MNHEY and SMNVEV (reference sequence). The CDR3 has 14 residues. The CDR3 loop reads CASTLRQGSYEQYF. The CDR3 region has the DNA TGTGCCAGCACACTAAGACAGGGGTCCTACGAGCAGTACTTC.

A word on this clone: At one end, the junction sequence differs from germline, possibly due to a read error. This sequence joins TRBV4-3 and TRBJ2-1; D uncertain. The V gene's germline CDR1 is LGHNA and CDR2 YSLEER. The CDR3 contains 15 residues. The CDR3 reads CAGSQDGGSYNEQFF. The CDR3 DNA sequence: TGCGCCGGCAGCCAAGACGGCGGCTCCTACAATGAGCAGTTCTTC.

The V call is TRBV4-2, the J call TRBJ2-7; TRBD2 agrees at 12 bases. The V gene end was trimmed by 0 bases and the J gene end by 3 bases; junction bases not matched to a gene: 3. This CDR3 comprises 16 residues. Germline V gene data show CDR1 as LGHNA and CDR2 as YNFKEQ. The CDR3 DNA follows: TGTGCCAGCAGCCAAGATAGGACTAGCGGGATCTACGAGCAGTACTTC. Residues: CASSQDRTSGIYEQYF.

The chain recombines TRBV7-2 with TRBJ2-7, with TRBD1 matching 9 bases. This CDR3 spans 14 amino acids. V lost 5 bases to trimming and J lost 1 base; unmatched junction nucleotides: 3. Germline V gene data show CDR1 as SGHTA and CDR2 as FQGNSA. DNA of the CDR3: TGTGCCAGCAGCATTGGGACAGGGTCCTACGAGCAGTACTTC. Translated, it gives CASSIGTGSYEQYF.

The genes are TRBV11-2 and TRBJ1-5, with 8 bases that match TRBD1. After removal of 5 bases from V and 3 bases from J, the junction contained 6 bases not matched to a gene. Germline V gene sequence: CDR1 SGHAT, CDR2 FQNNGV. The CDR3 runs to 15 residues. CDR3: CASSRGQGPNQPQHF. CDR3 nucleotides: TGTGCCAGCAGCCGTGGACAGGGCCCCAATCAGCCCCAGCATTTT.

This clone was seen a single time. The chain is built from TRBV7-9 and TRBJ1-5; perhaps TRBD1 as D (5 bases). V lost 4 bases to trimming and J lost 4 bases, with 11 bases between them. CDR1 is SEHNR and CDR2 is FQNEAQ in the germline V gene (reference sequence). CDR3 length: 14 amino acids. Here the CDR3 DNA reads TGTGCCAGCAGCTCCGGGGGGACGAATCAGCCCCAGCATTTT. The encoded protein is CASSSGGTNQPQHF.

This sequence joins TRBV10-2 and TRBJ2-7; 7 nucleotides align to TRBD2. The CDR3 loop spans 14 amino acids. V lost 3 bases to trimming and J lost 4 bases; unmatched junction nucleotides: 6. CDR1 and CDR2 (germline): WSHSY, SAAADI. Written as DNA, the CDR3 is TGCGCCAGCAGTGACGGCGGGAGAGCGTACGAGCAGTACTTC. Translation: CASSDGGRAYEQYF.

The genes are TRBV19 and TRBJ2-6; no clear D. CDR1 LNHDA and CDR2 SQIVND come from the germline V gene (reference sequence). The V and J ends lost 6 bases and 0 bases respectively, with 9 bases between them. The CDR3 spans 15 residues. In nucleotides, the CDR3 is TGTGCCAGTAGGGTCCACAGCTCTGGGGCCAACGTCCTGACTTTC. Its protein product is CASRVHSSGANVLTF.

The chain joins TRBV28 to TRBJ2-7; no clear D gene. V was pared by 2 bases and J by 6 bases, with 5 bases between. Germline CDR1 reads MDHEN; CDR2 reads SYDVKM. The CDR3 contains 11 residues. DNA of the CDR3: TGTGCCAGCAGTTTAGGTCGCGAGCAGTACTTC. Protein sequence: CASSLGREQYF.

This chain connects TRBV19 to TRBJ2-3; 8 positions agree with TRBD2. The germline V gene encodes CDR1 LNHDA and CDR2 SQIVND (reference sequence). The V segment lost 6 bases and the J segment 8 bases; nucleotides outside the gene matches: 7. This CDR3 contains 13 residues. CDR3 in DNA: TGTGCCAGTAGGATGTCGGGAGGGGGTACGCAGTATTTT. The encoded protein is CASRMSGGGTQYF.